Below, 2 T cell receptor beta chains from the same sample are listed, as sequenced in a study of blood T cell repertoires in COVID-19. Generated by immunoSEQ multiplex PCR, the TCRdb table keeps only in-frame clones and is missing some. In the table there are about 55,000 clones, 65% to 85% of which are singletons. Sequencing was performed on peripheral blood. All receptors come from a man older than 75 with COVID-19, enrolled during active disease.

The chain combines TRBV7-9 with TRBJ1-1, with 8 bases identical to TRBD1. Germline CDR1 reads SEHNR; CDR2 reads FQNEAQ (reference sequence). CDR3 length: 12 amino acids. V shed 5 bases and J 7 bases; nucleotides not matched to a gene: 3. This chain's CDR3 is CASSRGQGEAFF. CDR3 nucleotides: TGTGCCAGCAGCCGAGGACAGGGTGAAGCTTTCTTT. Looking up the rest from reference TRBV7-9 and TRBJ1-1 gives the full variable domain: DTGVSQNPRHKITKRGQNVTFRCDPISEHNRLYWYRQTLGQGPEFLTYFQNEAQLEKSRLLSDRFSAERPKGSFSTLEIQRTEQGDSAMYLCASSRGQGEAFFGQGTRLTVV.

This chain links TRBV10-2 with TRBJ1-1, with a tentative D call TRBD1 (5 bases). Germline V gene data show CDR1 as WSHSY and CDR2 as SAAADI. Trimming took 5 bases from V and 2 from J, leaving 18 bases between them. CDR3 length equals 16 residues. The CDR3 reads CASSHPSARANTEAFF. The CDR3 region has the DNA TGCGCCAGCAGTCACCCAAGTGCCAGGGCTAACACTGAAGCTTTCTTT.